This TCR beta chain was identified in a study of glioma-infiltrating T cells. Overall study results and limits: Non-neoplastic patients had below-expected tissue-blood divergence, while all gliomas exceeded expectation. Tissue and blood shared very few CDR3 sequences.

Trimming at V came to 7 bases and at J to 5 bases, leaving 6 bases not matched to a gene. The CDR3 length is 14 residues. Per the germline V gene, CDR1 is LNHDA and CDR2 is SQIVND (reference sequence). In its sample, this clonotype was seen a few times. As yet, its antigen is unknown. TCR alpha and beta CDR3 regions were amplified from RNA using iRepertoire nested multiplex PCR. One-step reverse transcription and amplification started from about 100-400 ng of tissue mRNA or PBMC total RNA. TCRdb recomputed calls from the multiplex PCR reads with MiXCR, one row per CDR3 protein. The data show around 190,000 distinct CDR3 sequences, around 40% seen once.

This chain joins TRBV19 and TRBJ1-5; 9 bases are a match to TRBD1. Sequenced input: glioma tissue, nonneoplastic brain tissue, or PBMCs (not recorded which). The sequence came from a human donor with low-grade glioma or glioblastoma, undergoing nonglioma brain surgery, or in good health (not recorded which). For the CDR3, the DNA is TGTGCCAGTAACTACCGGGACAGGGATCAGCCCCAGCATTTT. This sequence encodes CASNYRDRDQPQHF. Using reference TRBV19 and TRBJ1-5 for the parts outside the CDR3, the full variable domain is DGGITQSPKYLFRKEGQNVTLSCEQNLNHDAMYWYRQDPGQGLRLIYYSQIVNDFQKGDIAEGYSVSREKKESFPLTVTSAQKNPTAFYLCASNYRDRDQPQHFGDGTRLSIL.